A single sample gave rise to the 13 T cell receptor beta chains below, sequenced in a study of vaccination and CD4 T cells after COVID-19. The Oncomine TCR Beta short-read assay generated sequence data from the DNA of cultured CD4+ T cells. TCRdb analysed the PCR reads with MiXCR anew, one entry per CDR3 protein. The table includes about 23,000 distinct CDR3 sequences, roughly 58% detected once. The antigens these receptors bind are not known. Documented treatment: 10-day PBMC culture with coronavirus spike peptide pools or control peptides (ViraFEST assay). The specimen was CD4+ T cells from blood, cultured in vitro. These receptors came from a human donor who had recovered from COVID-19.

The genes are TRBV19 and TRBJ1-1; D unresolved. V gave up 8 bases and J gave up 3 bases, with 13 bases separating them. Looked up from germline, CDR1 is LNHDA and CDR2 is SQIVND (reference sequence). The CDR3 totals 13 residues. CDR3 protein: CASREYMDTEAFF. CDR3 bases: TGTGCCAGTCGGGAATACATGGACACTGAAGCTTTCTTT.

This clonotype was seen a handful of times. The genes are TRBV20-1 and TRBJ1-2; perhaps TRBD1 as D (6 bases). Trimming stripped 0 bases from V and 6 bases from J, with 14 bases between. This CDR3 region has 14 residues. The germline V gene has CDR1 DFQATT and CDR2 SNEGSKA (reference sequence). CDR3: CSARDPQGSDGYTF. The CDR3 DNA reads TGCAGTGCTAGAGATCCCCAGGGGAGCGATGGCTACACCTTC.

The chain has TRBV19 and TRBJ2-5; 11 nucleotides align to TRBD1. Germline V gene data show CDR1 as LNHDA and CDR2 as SQIVND (reference sequence). Germline trimming cut 5 bases from V and 2 bases from J; bases unmatched to any gene: 7. The CDR3 covers 16 residues. The CDR3 DNA is TGTGCCAGTAGTCCCGGGACAGGGGGTGGTCAAGAGACCCAGTACTTC. Residues: CASSPGTGGGQETQYF.

Turning to this clonotype: Since the CDR3 does not end with the conserved phenylalanine or tryptophan, this likely comes from a read error. The DNA is omitted, as the CDR3 cannot be located on it reliably, and the CDR3 follows TCRdb's listing. The CDR3 reads CATSRGPSV. This chain links TRBV15 with TRBJ2-3; the table's D gene call, TRBD2, was not cross checked with the DNA. Germline assignment: CDR1 LNHNV and CDR2 YYDKDF (reference sequence). From its first to its last residue, the CDR3 has 9 amino acids.

The chain links TRBV27 to TRBJ1-1, with 12 bases that match TRBD1. CDR1 and CDR2 (germline): MNHEY, SMNVEV (reference sequence). This CDR3 is built from 13 residues. V trimming: 5 bases; J trimming: 9 bases; junction bases outside the gene matches: 4. The CDR3 protein is CASSGGQGAQAFF. In DNA, the CDR3 is TGTGCCAGCAGTGGGGGACAGGGGGCCCAAGCTTTCTTT.

The rearrangement links TRBV10-3 to TRBJ2-3; D not certain. Germline V CDR1 and CDR2: ENHRY, SYGVKD. V was cut by 8 bases and J by 1 base, with 7 bases left in between. CDR3 size: 12 residues. This CDR3 reads CAIQQGTDTQYF. The CDR3 region has the DNA TGTGCCATCCAGCAGGGCACAGATACGCAGTATTTT.

This clonotype occurred once. V and J are TRBV20-1 and TRBJ1-5; D call uncertain. The V gene lost 1 base and the J gene lost 4 bases, with 8 bases spanning the gap. The CDR3 sequence is 13 residues long. Germline loops: CDR1 DFQATT, CDR2 SNEGSKA (reference sequence). DNA of the CDR3: TGCAGTGCTAGAGGGCAGAGAAATCAGCCCCAGCATTTT. This gives the protein CSARGQRNQPQHF.

The chain employs TRBV18 and TRBJ1-4; TRBD1 is a possible D gene (5 bases). The CDR3 consists of 17 residues. CDR1 and CDR2 (germline): KGHSH, LQKENI. Deletions cut 2 bases from V and 13 bases from J, with 26 bases between. The CDR3 bases are TGTGCCAGCTCACCAACCTCCAGGGTCGATTCAGCGAGGGGACTGTTTTTT. As protein: CASSPTSRVDSARGLFF.

The chain uses TRBV20-1 and TRBJ1-1; a weak D match, TRBD1 (5 bases). The germline V and J ends were trimmed by 3 bases and 1 base, with 15 bases remaining between them. The CDR3 extends over 15 amino acids. Germline-derived CDR1 and CDR2 are DFQATT and SNEGSKA (reference sequence). The CDR3 sequence is CSARGGRGPNTEAFF. In DNA, the CDR3 is TGCAGTGCTAGGGGGGGGAGGGGTCCGAACACTGAAGCTTTCTTT.

V gene TRBV11-3 combines with J gene TRBJ2-1; D is unclear. The CDR3 is made up of 11 amino acids. CDR1 and CDR2 (germline): SGHNT, YENEEA. The V end was cut by 5 bases, the J end by 5 bases, with 4 bases between. The CDR3 sequence: CASSVHNEQFF. As DNA, the CDR3 is TGTGCCAGCAGCGTACACAATGAGCAGTTCTTC.

The V and J genes are TRBV20-1 and TRBJ1-1, with 10 nucleotides matching TRBD1. Unmatched junction bases numbered 7, after V lost 4 bases and J lost 2 bases. The CDR3 consists of 15 residues. The germline V gene encodes CDR1 DFQATT and CDR2 SNEGSKA (reference sequence). CDR3 loop: CSATGTGVGNTEAFF. The CDR3 nucleotides are TGCAGTGCTACCGGGACAGGGGTAGGCAACACTGAAGCTTTCTTT.

This clonotype has only a few counts. This sequence joins TRBV6-2 or TRBV6-3 and TRBJ2-7; no reliable D call. This CDR3 has 13 residues. V dropped 0 bases and J dropped 5 bases, with 8 bases sitting between them. Germline loops: CDR1 MNHEY, CDR2 SVGEGT. CDR3 in DNA: TGTGCCAGCAGTTACTCCGAGAGACACGAGCAGTACTTC. Protein: CASSYSERHEQYF.

The chain employs TRBV6-1 and TRBJ2-7; D not resolved. Deletions cut 7 bases from V and 2 bases from J, with 6 bases between. This CDR3 comprises 11 residues. Per germline, CDR1 MNHNS and CDR2 SASEGT. CDR3 sequence (DNA): TGTGCCAGCACTCGGACCTACGAGCAGTACTTC. This codes for CASTRTYEQYF.